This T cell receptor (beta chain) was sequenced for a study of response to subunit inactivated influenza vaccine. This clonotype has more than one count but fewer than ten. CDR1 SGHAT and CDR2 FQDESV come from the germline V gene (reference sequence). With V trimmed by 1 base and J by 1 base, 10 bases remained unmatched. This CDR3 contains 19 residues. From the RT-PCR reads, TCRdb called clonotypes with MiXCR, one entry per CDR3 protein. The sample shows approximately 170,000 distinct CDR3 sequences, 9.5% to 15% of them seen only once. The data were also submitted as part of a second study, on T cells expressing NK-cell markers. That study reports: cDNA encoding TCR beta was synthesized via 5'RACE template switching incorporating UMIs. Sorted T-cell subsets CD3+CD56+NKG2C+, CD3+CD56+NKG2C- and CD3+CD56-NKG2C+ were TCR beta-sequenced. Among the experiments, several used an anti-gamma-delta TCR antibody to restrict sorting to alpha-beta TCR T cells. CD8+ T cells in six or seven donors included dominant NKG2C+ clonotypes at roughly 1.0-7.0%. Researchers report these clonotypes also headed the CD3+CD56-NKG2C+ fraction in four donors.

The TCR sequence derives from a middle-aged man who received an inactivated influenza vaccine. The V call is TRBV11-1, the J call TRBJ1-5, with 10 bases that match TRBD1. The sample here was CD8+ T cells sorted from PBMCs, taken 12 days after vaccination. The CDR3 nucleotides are TGTGCCAGCAGCTTAGGAAGTGGGGACAGGGGAATAAGCAATCAGCCCCAGCATTTT. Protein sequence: CASSLGSGDRGISNQPQHF.